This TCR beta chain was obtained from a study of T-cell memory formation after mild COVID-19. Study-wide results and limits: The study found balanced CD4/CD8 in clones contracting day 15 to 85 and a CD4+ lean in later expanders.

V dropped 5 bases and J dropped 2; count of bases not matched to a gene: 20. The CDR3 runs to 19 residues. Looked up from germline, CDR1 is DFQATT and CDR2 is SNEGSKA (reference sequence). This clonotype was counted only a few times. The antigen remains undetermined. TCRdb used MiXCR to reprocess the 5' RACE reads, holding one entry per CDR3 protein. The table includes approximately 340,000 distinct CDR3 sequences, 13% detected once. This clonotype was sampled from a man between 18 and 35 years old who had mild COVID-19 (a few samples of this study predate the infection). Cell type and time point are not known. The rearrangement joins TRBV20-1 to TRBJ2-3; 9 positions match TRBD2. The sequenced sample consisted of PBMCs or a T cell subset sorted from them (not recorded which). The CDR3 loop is CSALSFVAGAEADTDTQYF. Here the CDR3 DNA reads TGCAGTGCTCTCTCCTTTGTAGCGGGGGCCGAAGCAGACACAGATACGCAGTATTTT.